This TCR beta chain was captured in a study of T-cell memory formation after mild COVID-19. TCRdb re-derived calls from the 5' RACE reads in MiXCR, one entry per CDR3 protein. The data hold fewer than 450,000 distinct CDR3 sequences, with 24% observed a single time. V lost 3 bases and J 6 bases, leaving 15 bases between the germline ends. This CDR3 comprises 15 residues. Notes on the study in general: Clones shrinking between day 15 and 85 showed a balanced CD4/CD8 split, and those that grew later tilted toward CD4+. Among clones peaking at day 37 in the second wave, SARS-CoV-2 specificity remained unconfirmed. Researchers report contracting CD4+ clones mostly in CM and EM, with CD8+ clones in EMRA. There were some responding clones in pre-infection memory, which suggested that cross-reactive memory had joined.

A word on this clonotype: The antigen is not known.

The V gene is TRBV12-3 or TRBV12-4, the J gene TRBJ2-1; TRBD2 might be the D (5 bases). This sequence originates from an adult woman who had mild COVID-19 (a few samples of this study predate the infection). Cell type and time point are not known. Specimen: PBMCs or a T cell subset sorted from them (not recorded which). The CDR3 spells CASSFRLNKGNEQFF. As DNA, the CDR3 is TGTGCCAGCAGTTTTAGACTAAACAAGGGCAATGAGCAGTTCTTC.